These 27 T cell receptor beta chains were sequenced from one sample in a study of OX40 agonist ivuxolimab in advanced cancers. The repertoire was sequenced with immunoSEQ multiplex PCR; TCRdb's copy has only in-frame clones and lacks some. This table has about 58,000 clones, approximately 86% appearing once. The sequencing used CD4+ or CD8+ T cells sorted from blood, collected in a trial of the OX40 agonist ivuxolimab. Every receptor here comes from an adult with an advanced solid tumor such as melanoma, head and neck, liver or kidney cancer.

This sequence joins TRBV6-1 and TRBJ2-7; D is possibly TRBD2 (6 bases). Germline assignment: CDR1 MNHNS and CDR2 SASEGT. The CDR3 is 15 residues long. The V gene lost 4 bases and the J gene lost 7 bases, with 20 bases spanning the gap. CDR3 sequence: CASSVQTGALGEQYF. As DNA, the CDR3 is TGTGCCAGCAGTGTCCAGACGGGAGCCCTTGGGGAGCAGTACTTC.

The V call is TRBV7-2, the J call TRBJ1-1; the D gene is possibly TRBD1 (6 bases). The length of the CDR3 is 15 residues. Trimming shortened V by 1 base and J by 2 bases, and 11 bases separated the two germline ends. The germline V gene encodes CDR1 SGHTA and CDR2 FQGNSA. This chain's CDR3 is CASSLDAGANTEAFF. In DNA, the CDR3 is TGTGCCAGCAGCTTAGATGCGGGGGCCAACACTGAAGCTTTCTTT.

The genes are TRBV7-3 and TRBJ2-5; D uncertain. V lost 2 bases to trimming and J lost 1 base, with 5 bases between them. Germline V gene lookup returns CDR1 SGHTA and CDR2 FQGTGA. CDR3 length: 13 amino acids. As DNA, the CDR3 is TGTGCCAGCAGCTTAGTCTTCCAAGAGACCCAGTACTTC. This codes for CASSLVFQETQYF.

The chain combines TRBV7-6 with TRBJ2-3; D is possibly TRBD1 (5 bases). Trimming pared 5 bases from V and 0 bases from J, leaving 12 bases between. The CDR3 runs to 15 residues. In germline, CDR1 is SGHVS, CDR2 FNYEAQ. The chain's CDR3 is CASSILGASTDTQYF. Here the CDR3 DNA reads TGTGCCAGCAGCATTCTAGGGGCTAGCACAGATACGCAGTATTTT. The complete variable domain, with remaining parts taken from reference TRBV7-6 and TRBJ2-3, reads GAGVSQSPRYKVTKRGQDVALRCDPISGHVSLYWYRQALGQGPEFLTYFNYEAQQDKSGLPNDRFSAERPEGSISTLTIQRTEQRDSAMYRCASSILGASTDTQYFGPGTRLTVL.

The rearrangement links TRBV18 to TRBJ2-5; possible D gene TRBD2, 5 bases. Germline CDR1 reads KGHSH; CDR2 reads LQKENI. V lost 3 bases and J lost 5, with 13 bases in between. This CDR3 contains 14 residues. The CDR3 loop reads CASSPLLGSETQYF. For the CDR3, the DNA is TGTGCCAGCTCACCGTTACTAGGGTCGGAGACCCAGTACTTC.

The chain joins TRBV7-8 to TRBJ2-2; 9 nucleotides align to TRBD2. Germline V gives CDR1 SGHVS, CDR2 FQNEAQ. The CDR3 runs to 15 residues. V was clipped by 5 bases and J by 6 bases; unmatched bases: 7. CDR3 residues: CASSLAGGSPGELFF. The CDR3 DNA follows: TGTGCCAGCAGCCTGGCGGGAGGGTCCCCCGGGGAGCTGTTTTTT.

In DNA form, the CDR3 reads TGTGCCAGCAGCTTGGGGTATTTCAATCAGCCCCAGCATTTT. Its protein product is CASSLGYFNQPQHF. The chain links TRBV5-6 to TRBJ1-5; D is unresolved. The CDR3 spans 14 residues. V was trimmed by 0 bases and J by 3 bases, leaving 7 bases between them. Germline V gene data show CDR1 as SGHDT and CDR2 as YYEEEE.

V is TRBV7-6 and J is TRBJ1-4, with D uncertain. The CDR3 spans 13 residues. Deletions cut 1 base from V and 4 bases from J, with 4 bases between. Germline loops: CDR1 SGHVS, CDR2 FNYEAQ. The CDR3 protein is CASSLGRNEKLFF. The CDR3 DNA sequence: TGTGCCAGCAGCTTAGGACGTAATGAAAAACTGTTTTTT.

This chain uses TRBV6-6 with TRBJ2-3; perhaps TRBD2 as D (7 bases). The CDR3 sequence is 14 residues long. CDR1 and CDR2 from the germline V gene are MNHNY and SVGAGI (reference sequence). V lost 2 bases to trimming and J lost 5 bases, with 11 bases between them. CDR3 sequence: CASSYGGGQDTQYF. The DNA for the CDR3 is TGTGCCAGCAGTTACGGCGGGGGCCAAGATACGCAGTATTTT.

The CDR3 protein is CASSPQPGRTYEQYF. CDR3 nucleotide sequence: TGTGCCAGCTCACCACAGCCCGGGCGGACCTACGAGCAGTACTTC. The V call is TRBV18, the J call TRBJ2-7, with D uncertain. The germline V gene has CDR1 KGHSH and CDR2 LQKENI. This CDR3 is built from 15 residues. The germline V and J ends were trimmed by 1 base and 2 bases, with 12 bases remaining between them.

V gene TRBV18 combines with J gene TRBJ2-7; 7 bases are shared with TRBD1. V lost 3 bases to trimming and J lost 5 bases; unmatched junction nucleotides: 13. The germline CDR1 and CDR2 sequences are KGHSH and LQKENI. This CDR3 has 16 amino acids. CDR3 in amino acids: CASSPPTGRSGHEQYF. The CDR3 nucleotides read TGTGCCAGCTCACCGCCGACAGGGAGATCGGGTCACGAGCAGTACTTC.

The chain is built from TRBV5-1 and TRBJ1-1, with D perhaps matching TRBD1 (6 bases). V was clipped by 0 bases and J by 3 bases, with 9 bases between them. CDR1 and CDR2 from the germline V gene are SGHRS and YFSETQ. This CDR3 contains 14 residues. The CDR3 here is CASSLGQGYTEAFF. Written as DNA, the CDR3 is TGCGCCAGCAGCTTGGGTCAGGGGTACACTGAAGCTTTCTTT.

The V gene is TRBV27, the J gene TRBJ2-7; 8 bases align to TRBD1. The J segment lost 2 bases and the V segment lost 6 bases, leaving 3 bases of the junction unmatched. Germline-derived CDR1 and CDR2 are MNHEY and SMNVEV (reference sequence). The CDR3 length is 13 residues. CDR3 loop: CASSPDRAYEQYF. The CDR3 DNA reads TGTGCCAGCAGCCCGGACAGGGCCTACGAGCAGTACTTC.

This sequence joins TRBV18 and TRBJ2-5; perhaps TRBD1 as D (6 bases). There are 15 residues in the CDR3. Looked up from germline, CDR1 is KGHSH and CDR2 is LQKENI. Trimming shortened V by 1 base and J by 1 base, and 10 bases separated the two germline ends. This CDR3 is CASSPLSRGQETQYF. Written as DNA, the CDR3 is TGTGCCAGCTCACCACTTTCCAGGGGCCAAGAGACCCAGTACTTC.

The chain employs TRBV19 and TRBJ1-2; TRBD1 is a possible D gene (5 bases). The germline gives CDR1 LNHDA, CDR2 SQIVND (reference sequence). The CDR3 has 13 residues. Trimming pared 3 bases from V and 4 bases from J, leaving 9 bases between. CDR3 bases: TGTGCCAGTAGTATGAAGGGACCCTATGGCTACACCTTC. The encoded protein is CASSMKGPYGYTF.

The CDR3 sequence is CASSPRRGLDTEAFF. In nucleotides, the CDR3 is TGTGCCAGCTCACCCCGCAGGGGCTTGGACACTGAAGCTTTCTTT. V is TRBV18 and J is TRBJ1-1, with D maybe TRBD1 (6 bases). Germline assignment: CDR1 KGHSH and CDR2 LQKENI. CDR3 length: 15 residues. Trimming stripped 3 bases from V and 3 bases from J, with 14 bases between.

J is TRBJ1-2 and V is TRBV18, with 7 bases fitting TRBD1. The junction had 11 bases not matched to a gene; V was cut back by 5 bases and J by 2 bases. Germline CDR1 and CDR2: KGHSH and LQKENI. This CDR3 contains 16 residues. CDR3: CASSSRIKQGNYGYTF. CDR3 DNA sequence: TGTGCCAGCTCATCACGTATTAAACAGGGGAACTATGGCTACACCTTC.

The chain uses TRBV19 and TRBJ1-3; the D gene is possibly TRBD1 (6 bases). Germline CDR1 and CDR2: LNHDA and SQIVND (reference sequence). The V end lost 5 bases, the J end lost 0 bases, and 14 bases lay between the germline ends. The CDR3 runs to 16 residues. This CDR3 is CASSGRDTLSGNTIYF. In DNA form, the CDR3 reads TGTGCCAGTAGTGGCCGGGACACCCTCTCTGGAAACACCATATATTTT. The entire variable domain, with the rest obtained from reference TRBV19 and TRBJ1-3, is as follows: DGGITQSPKYLFRKEGQNVTLSCEQNLNHDAMYWYRQDPGQGLRLIYYSQIVNDFQKGDIAEGYSVSREKKESFPLTVTSAQKNPTAFYLCASSGRDTLSGNTIYFGEGSWLTVV.

This sequence joins TRBV28 and TRBJ1-3; D remains unclear. From germline, CDR1 is MDHEN and CDR2 SYDVKM. Trimming pared 6 bases from V and 0 bases from J, leaving 15 bases between. The CDR3 is 16 residues long. CDR3 amino acids: CASRSPGASSGNTIYF. The CDR3 DNA reads TGTGCCAGCAGGTCGCCAGGCGCGAGCTCTGGAAACACCATATATTTT.

V gene TRBV2 combines with J gene TRBJ2-5; D is tentatively TRBD1 or TRBD2 (7 bases each). The germline gives CDR1 SNHLY, CDR2 FYNNEI. This CDR3 spans 16 amino acids. The V end was cut by 6 bases, the J end by 2 bases, with 19 bases between. The DNA of the CDR3 is TGTGCCAGCAGCCTACTGGGAGGGACAGCACAAGAGACCCAGTACTTC. Encoded protein: CASSLLGGTAQETQYF.

J is TRBJ2-7 and V is TRBV2, with D uncertain. This CDR3 is built from 11 residues. Germline CDR1 is SNHLY and CDR2 is FYNNEI. V lost 1 base and J 4 bases, leaving 2 bases between the germline ends. Written as DNA, the CDR3 is TGTGCCAGCAGTGAAGGGTACGAGCAGTACTTC. It translates to CASSEGYEQYF.

The chain links TRBV18 to TRBJ1-4; D unclear. Germline CDR1 reads KGHSH; CDR2 reads LQKENI. The CDR3 covers 12 residues. Deletions cut 8 bases from V and 8 bases from J, with 12 bases between. The CDR3 DNA sequence: TGTGCCAGCCGGACGGCGGGGGAAAAACTGTTTTTT. Translating gives CASRTAGEKLFF.

The chain has TRBV7-2 and TRBJ1-1; no firm D call. The CDR3 contains 15 residues. The ends were cut back, 1 base at V and 4 bases at J, with 13 bases in the middle. CDR1 and CDR2 (germline): SGHTA, FQGNSA. The CDR3 region is CASSLVGSTVTEAFF. DNA of the CDR3: TGTGCCAGCAGCTTAGTAGGGAGTACGGTCACTGAAGCTTTCTTT.

The chain recombines TRBV19 with TRBJ2-3, with TRBD1 as a possible D gene (7 bases). CDR1 LNHDA and CDR2 SQIVND come from the germline V gene (reference sequence). Trimming removed 1 base from V and 0 bases from J, with 14 bases in between. The CDR3 sequence is 17 residues long. The CDR3: CASSIAGDSASTDTQYF. In DNA, the CDR3 is TGTGCCAGTAGTATAGCGGGGGACAGCGCTAGCACAGATACGCAGTATTTT.

The chain is built from TRBV6-1 and TRBJ1-5; 8 bases agree with TRBD1. J lost 5 bases, V lost 0 bases, and 6 bases had no gene match. Germline V gene lookup returns CDR1 MNHNS and CDR2 SASEGT. There are 16 residues in the CDR3. The CDR3 here is CASSEADRGPHQPQHF. Written as DNA, the CDR3 is TGTGCCAGCAGTGAAGCCGACAGGGGTCCACATCAGCCCCAGCATTTT.

The chain carries TRBV5-1 and TRBJ2-5; 7 nucleotides agree with TRBD1. The DNA end lines up better with TRBJ2-7; the J call may be wrong. Germline V gene sequence: CDR1 SGHRS, CDR2 YFSETQ. CDR3 length equals 15 residues. Written as DNA, the CDR3 is TGCGCCAGCAGCTTGTTTCGGGACAGACCCTACGAGCAGTACTTC. Translated: CASSLFRDRPYEQYF.

In nucleotides, the CDR3 is TGTGCCAGCAGACGGGACAGCGGAATTAGTAACACTGAAGCTTTCTTT. It is translated as CASRRDSGISNTEAFF. The gene calls are TRBV6-4 and TRBJ1-1, with TRBD1 identical over 7 bases. This CDR3 spans 16 amino acids. Germline V gene data show CDR1 as MRHNA and CDR2 as SNTAGT. V shed 6 bases and J 2 bases; nucleotides not matched to a gene: 12.